These T cell receptor beta chains were read from a single sample in a study of neurological immune-mediated disorders. TCRdb processed the 5' RACE reads anew with MiXCR; each CDR3 protein has one entry. This sample has about 79,000 distinct CDR3 sequences, with approximately 14% found just once. Sequencing was performed on PBMCs. The receptors stem from a woman aged 45-65 years in good health. Both conserved end residues are part of each CDR3. The D gene is left open where the match is weak. The size of a clone is reported for some rows only, either as once, few or many, or as a class for expanded clones.

clone_size	d_call	v_call	j_call	cdr3_aa	cdr3_nt
many	.	TRBV7-8	TRBJ1-3	CASSLLNVVNRAGNTIYF	TGTGCCAGCAGCTTATTGAATGTCGTAAACAGGGCCGGAAACACCATATATTTT
many	.	TRBV5-1	TRBJ1-2	CASSLAMGEQNGYTF	TGCGCCAGCAGCTTGGCCATGGGGGAGCAGAATGGCTACACCTTC
many	.	TRBV15	TRBJ1-2	CATSPRLDSAGTGGYTF	TGTGCCACCAGCCCCCGGCTTGACTCGGCAGGTACGGGGGGCTACACCTTC
many	.	TRBV20-1	TRBJ1-1	CSAGRGPMNTEAFF	TGCAGTGCGGGGCGGGGGCCGATGAACACTGAAGCTTTCTTT
many	.	TRBV5-1	TRBJ1-2	CASSLDRGNNYGYTF	TGCGCCAGCAGCTTGGACCGGGGGAATAACTATGGCTACACCTTC
many	TRBD2	TRBV12-3/TRBV12-4	TRBJ2-3	CASNAPLADPDTQYF	TGTGCCAGCAACGCCCCACTAGCGGATCCAGATACGCAGTATTTT
few	.	TRBV6-2/TRBV6-3	TRBJ2-2	CASSYSERNTGELFF	TGTGCCAGCAGTTATTCGGAGCGGAACACCGGGGAGCTGTTTTTT
many	.	TRBV3-1	TRBJ1-5	CASSQEGHQPQHF	TGTGCCAGCAGCCAGGAGGGGCATCAGCCCCAGCATTTT
many	.	TRBV7-2	TRBJ1-2	CASSLQGANYGYTF	TGTGCCAGCAGCTTACAGGGAGCTAACTATGGCTACACCTTC
many	TRBD1	TRBV12-3/TRBV12-4	TRBJ2-5	CASSFWDSQETQYF	TGTGCCAGCAGTTTCTGGGACAGCCAAGAGACCCAGTACTTC
many	.	TRBV7-2	TRBJ2-5	CASSSLGWGGKSETQYF	TGTGCCAGCAGCTCGCTCGGGTGGGGGGGCAAGTCAGAGACCCAGTACTTC
many	TRBD2	TRBV20-1	TRBJ2-7	CSARGTRYEQYF	TGCAGTGCTAGAGGGACTAGGTACGAGCAGTACTTC
many	.	TRBV11-3	TRBJ1-1	CASSTPQTDLSTEAFF	TGTGCCAGCAGCACGCCGCAAACAGACCTGAGCACTGAAGCTTTCTTT
many	.	TRBV5-5	TRBJ2-7	CASSRGQPYEQYF	TGTGCCAGCAGCCGCGGACAGCCCTACGAGCAGTACTTC
many	.	TRBV20-1	TRBJ2-1	CSARRPEGVDEQFF	TGCAGTGCGAGGCGGCCCGAGGGGGTAGATGAGCAGTTCTTC
many	.	TRBV10-3	TRBJ1-1	CAISERGSEAFF	TGTGCCATCAGTGAGAGGGGATCTGAAGCTTTCTTT
many	.	TRBV6-5	TRBJ1-2	CASSYSGNQDYGYTF	TGTGCCAGCAGTTACTCGGGGAATCAAGACTATGGCTACACCTTC
many	TRBD1	TRBV28	TRBJ1-2	CASSLADRGGYGYTF	TGTGCCAGCAGTTTAGCGGACAGGGGAGGCTATGGCTACACCTTC
many	TRBD1	TRBV5-1	TRBJ2-3	CASRATGMITDTQYF	TGCGCCAGCAGGGCGACAGGGATGATCACAGATACGCAGTATTTT
many	TRBD2	TRBV7-2	TRBJ2-5	CASSLGILAGRGGTQYF	TGTGCCAGCAGCTTAGGCATACTAGCGGGGCGAGGTGGGACCCAGTACTTC
.	TRBD1	TRBV7-6	TRBJ2-3	CASSSRTGITDTQYF	TGTGCCAGCAGCTCCCGGACAGGCATCACAGATACGCAGTATTTT
many	.	TRBV3-1	TRBJ2-7	CASRQNSGDYEQYF	TGTGCCAGCAGGCAGAACAGCGGCGACTACGAGCAGTACTTC
many	.	TRBV3-1	TRBJ2-3	CASRRSTDTQYF	TGTGCCAGCAGGAGAAGCACAGATACGCAGTATTTT
.	TRBD1	TRBV20-1	TRBJ2-7	CSAWGRGPYEQYF	TGCAGTGCTTGGGGCAGGGGGCCGTACGAGCAGTACTTC
many	.	TRBV5-1	TRBJ2-1	CASSLASATYNEQFF	TGCGCCAGCAGCTTGGCTAGCGCGACATACAATGAGCAGTTCTTC
.	TRBD2	TRBV9	TRBJ2-7	CASSIGTSGSYNEQYF	TGTGCCAGCAGCATAGGGACTAGCGGGAGCTACAACGAGCAGTACTTC
many	TRBD1	TRBV20-1	TRBJ2-7	CSARPTGQVKVYEQYF	TGCAGTGCTAGACCAACCGGACAGGTGAAGGTCTACGAGCAGTACTTC
.	TRBD2	TRBV3-1	TRBJ2-2	CASSQGGGNTGELFF	TGTGCCAGCAGCCAAGGCGGGGGGAACACCGGGGAGCTGTTTTTT
many	TRBD1	TRBV20-1	TRBJ2-3	CSASRGQDTDTQYF	TGCAGTGCTAGCAGGGGGCAGGACACAGATACGCAGTATTTT
many	.	TRBV6-1	TRBJ1-3	CAAGKGRLGLDGNTIYF	TGTGCCGCCGGAAAAGGTCGTCTGGGGTTGGATGGAAACACCATATATTTT
many	.	TRBV7-2	TRBJ2-7	CASSYRGEQYF	TGTGCCAGCAGCTACCGCGGGGAGCAGTACTTC
many	TRBD1	TRBV12-3/TRBV12-4	TRBJ2-7	CASRKDRGDYEQYF	TGTGCCAGCAGAAAGGACAGGGGAGACTACGAGCAGTACTTC
many	.	TRBV7-7	TRBJ2-1	CASSRAGQLGYGEQFF	TGTGCCAGCAGCCGAGCTGGTCAGCTAGGCTACGGTGAGCAGTTCTTC
many	.	TRBV3-1	TRBJ2-3	CASSQDRMNTQYF	TGTGCCAGCAGCCAGGACAGAATGAATACGCAGTATTTT
few	.	TRBV6-5	TRBJ2-1	CASKVGSGGVNNEQFF	TGTGCCAGCAAGGTTGGGAGTGGGGGTGTCAACAATGAGCAGTTCTTC
many	.	TRBV11-2	TRBJ2-5	CASSLGVGEREKGF	TGTGCCAGCAGCTTGGGTGTCGGAGAGAGAGAAAAGGGCTTC
many	.	TRBV5-1	TRBJ2-3	CASSLRGTDTQYF	TGCGCCAGCAGCTTGCGGGGGACAGATACGCAGTATTTT
many	TRBD2	TRBV5-1	TRBJ2-5	CASSLGGLAGTQETQYF	TGCGCCAGCAGCTTGGGCGGACTAGCGGGGACCCAAGAGACCCAGTACTTC
many	TRBD2	TRBV6-4	TRBJ2-1	CASSVTSGRQYEQFF	TGTGCCAGCAGTGTCACTAGCGGGAGGCAATATGAGCAGTTCTTC
many	.	TRBV4-2	TRBJ1-6	CASSQDSGGADSPLHF	TGTGCCAGCAGCCAAGACAGCGGGGGCGCGGATTCACCCCTCCACTTT
many	TRBD2	TRBV28	TRBJ2-1	CASGSTSGSSEQFF	TGTGCCAGCGGGTCGACTAGCGGTAGCAGTGAGCAGTTCTTC
many	TRBD2	TRBV5-8	TRBJ2-1	CASQLAGLEYNEQFF	TGTGCCAGCCAATTAGCGGGATTAGAATACAATGAGCAGTTCTTC
many	TRBD2	TRBV14	TRBJ2-1	CASSQSFGTKFF	TGTGCCAGCAGCCAGTCCTTCGGGACTAAGTTCTTC